The present T cell receptor beta chain was sequenced within a study of siplizumab effects on memory and regulatory T cells. Findings and limits, study-wide: Mapping to unstimulated subsets was achieved for only a minor fraction of alloreactive clones. A mean of about 70% of mappable alloreactive CD4+ clones were Treg-derived with siplizumab, compared with more than 25% in controls.

Profiling relied on immunoSEQ multiplex PCR, and the TCRdb table lists in-frame clones only, not all of them. The sample gives some 100,000 clones, roughly 95% of which show up once; around 0.03% is in the top ten. With respect to this clone: The antigen remains unidentified.

The clonotype was recovered from a human donor in good health. The sample consisted of naive CD4+ T cells sorted from blood.

CDR3 DNA sequence: TGTGCCAGCAGCGCCGGACTAGCGGGGGGGTTACAAGAGACCCAGTACTTC. Its translation is CASSAGLAGGLQETQYF. The genes are TRBV7-2 and TRBJ2-5; 15 nucleotides line up with TRBD2. V shed 5 bases and J 2 bases; nucleotides not matched to a gene: 6. The length of the CDR3 is 17 residues. Germline assignment: CDR1 SGHTA and CDR2 FQGNSA.